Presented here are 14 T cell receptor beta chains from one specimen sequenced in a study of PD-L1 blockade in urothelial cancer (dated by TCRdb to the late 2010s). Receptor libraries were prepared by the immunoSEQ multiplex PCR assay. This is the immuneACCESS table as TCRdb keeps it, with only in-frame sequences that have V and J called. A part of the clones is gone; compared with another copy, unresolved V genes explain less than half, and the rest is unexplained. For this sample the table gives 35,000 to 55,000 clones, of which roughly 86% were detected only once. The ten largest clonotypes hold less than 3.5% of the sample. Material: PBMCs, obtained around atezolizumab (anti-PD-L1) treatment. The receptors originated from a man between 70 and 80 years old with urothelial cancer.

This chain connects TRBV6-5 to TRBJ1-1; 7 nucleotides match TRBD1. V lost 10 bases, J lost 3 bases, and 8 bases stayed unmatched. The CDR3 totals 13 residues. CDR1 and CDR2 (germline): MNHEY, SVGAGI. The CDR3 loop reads CATGRQGYTEAFF. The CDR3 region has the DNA TGTGCCACGGGACGACAGGGTTACACTGAAGCTTTCTTT.

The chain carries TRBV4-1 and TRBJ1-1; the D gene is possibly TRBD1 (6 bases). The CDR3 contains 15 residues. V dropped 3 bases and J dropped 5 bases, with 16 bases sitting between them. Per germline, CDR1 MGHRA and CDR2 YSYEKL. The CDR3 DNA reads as TGCGCCAGCAGCCATACCCCAGGACAGAGGACTGAAGCTTTCTTT. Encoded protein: CASSHTPGQRTEAFF.

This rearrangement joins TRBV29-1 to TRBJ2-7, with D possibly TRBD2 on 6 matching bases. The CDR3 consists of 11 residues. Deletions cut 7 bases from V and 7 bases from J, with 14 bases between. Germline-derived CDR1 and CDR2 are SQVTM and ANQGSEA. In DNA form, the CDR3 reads TGCAGCGCCCACCACGGGGGAGAGCAGTACTTC. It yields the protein CSAHHGGEQYF.

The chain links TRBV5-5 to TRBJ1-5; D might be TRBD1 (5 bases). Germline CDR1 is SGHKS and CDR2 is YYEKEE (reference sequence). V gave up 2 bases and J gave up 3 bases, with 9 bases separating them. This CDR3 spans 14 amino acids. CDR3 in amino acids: CASSFVDTNQPQHF. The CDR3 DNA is TGTGCCAGCAGCTTCGTGGACACCAATCAGCCCCAGCATTTT. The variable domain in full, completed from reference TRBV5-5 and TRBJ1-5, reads DAGVTQSPTHLIKTRGQQVTLRCSPISGHKSVSWYQQVLGQGPQFIFQYYEKEERGRGNFPDRFSARQFPNYSSELNVNALLLGDSALYLCASSFVDTNQPQHFGDGTRLSIL.

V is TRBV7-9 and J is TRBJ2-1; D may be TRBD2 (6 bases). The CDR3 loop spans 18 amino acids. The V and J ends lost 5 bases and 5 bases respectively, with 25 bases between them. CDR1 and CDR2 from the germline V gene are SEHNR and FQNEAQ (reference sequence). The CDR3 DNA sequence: TGTGCCAGCAGCCCTGGGGGGACTCCGAGAATGGGGCACAATGAGCAGTTCTTC. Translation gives CASSPGGTPRMGHNEQFF.

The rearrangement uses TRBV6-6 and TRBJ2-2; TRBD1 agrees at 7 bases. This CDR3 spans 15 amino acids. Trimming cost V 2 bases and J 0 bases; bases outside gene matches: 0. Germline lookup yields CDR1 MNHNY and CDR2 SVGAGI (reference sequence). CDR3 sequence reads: CASSYGTANTGELFF. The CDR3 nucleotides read TGTGCCAGCAGTTACGGGACAGCGAACACCGGGGAGCTGTTTTTT.

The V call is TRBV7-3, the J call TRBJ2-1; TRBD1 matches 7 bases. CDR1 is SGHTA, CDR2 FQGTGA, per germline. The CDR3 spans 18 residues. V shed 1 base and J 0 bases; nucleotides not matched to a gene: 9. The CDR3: CASSLIGWRTGSYNEQFF. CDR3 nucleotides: TGTGCCAGCAGCTTAATTGGTTGGCGGACAGGCTCCTACAATGAGCAGTTCTTC.

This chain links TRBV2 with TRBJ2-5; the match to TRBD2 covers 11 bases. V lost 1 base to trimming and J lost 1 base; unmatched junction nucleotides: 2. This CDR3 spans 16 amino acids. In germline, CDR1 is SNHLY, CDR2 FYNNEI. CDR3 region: CASSEGLAGGQETQYF. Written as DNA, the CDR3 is TGTGCCAGCAGTGAAGGGCTAGCGGGGGGCCAAGAGACCCAGTACTTC.

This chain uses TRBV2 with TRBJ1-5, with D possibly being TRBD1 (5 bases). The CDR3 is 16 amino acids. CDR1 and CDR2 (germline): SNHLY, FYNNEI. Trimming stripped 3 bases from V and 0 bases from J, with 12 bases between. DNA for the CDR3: TGTGCCAGCAGTGAGACAGTCACGTATAGCAATCAGCCCCAGCATTTT. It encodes CASSETVTYSNQPQHF.

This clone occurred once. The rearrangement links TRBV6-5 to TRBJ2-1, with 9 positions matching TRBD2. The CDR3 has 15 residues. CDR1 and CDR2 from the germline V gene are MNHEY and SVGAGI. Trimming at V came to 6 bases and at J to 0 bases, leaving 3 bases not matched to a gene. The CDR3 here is CASRISGGSYNEQFF. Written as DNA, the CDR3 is TGTGCCAGCAGAATTAGCGGGGGCTCCTACAATGAGCAGTTCTTC.

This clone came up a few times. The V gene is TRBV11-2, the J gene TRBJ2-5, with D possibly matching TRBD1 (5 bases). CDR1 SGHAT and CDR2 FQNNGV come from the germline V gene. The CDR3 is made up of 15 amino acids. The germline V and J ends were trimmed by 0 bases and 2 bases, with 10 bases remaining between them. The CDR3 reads CASSLDGRVQETQYF. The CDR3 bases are TGTGCCAGCAGCTTAGACGGCAGGGTGCAAGAGACCCAGTACTTC.

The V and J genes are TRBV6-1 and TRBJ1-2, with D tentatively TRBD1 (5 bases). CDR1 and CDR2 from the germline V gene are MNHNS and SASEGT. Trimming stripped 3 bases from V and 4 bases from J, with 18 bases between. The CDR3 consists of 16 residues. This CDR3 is CASSESPRGGSYGYTF. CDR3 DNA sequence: TGTGCCAGCAGTGAGTCTCCTCGGGGGGGAAGCTATGGCTACACCTTC.

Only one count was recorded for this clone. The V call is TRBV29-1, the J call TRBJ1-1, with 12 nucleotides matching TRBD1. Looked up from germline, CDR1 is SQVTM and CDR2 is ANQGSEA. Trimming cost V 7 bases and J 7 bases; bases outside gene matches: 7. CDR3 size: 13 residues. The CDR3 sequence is CSATGTGGVEAFF. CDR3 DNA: TGCAGCGCTACCGGGACAGGGGGCGTTGAAGCTTTCTTT.

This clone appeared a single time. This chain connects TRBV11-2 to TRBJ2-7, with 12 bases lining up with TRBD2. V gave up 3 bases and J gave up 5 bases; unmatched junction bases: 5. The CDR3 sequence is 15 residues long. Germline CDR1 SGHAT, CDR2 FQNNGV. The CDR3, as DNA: TGTGCCAGCAGCTTTGAACTAGCGGGGGGCGACGAGCAGTACTTC. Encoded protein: CASSFELAGGDEQYF.